This passage covers 2 T cell receptor beta chains from one sample sequenced in a study of blood T cell repertoires in COVID-19. The table came from immunoSEQ multiplex PCR; TCRdb's copy has only in-frame clones and leaves some out. The profile shows about 180,000 clones, approximately 83% of them singletons. Source material: peripheral blood. These receptor sequences come from a human donor with active or convalescent COVID-19. The donor label of this sample is uncertain.

J is TRBJ2-1 and V is TRBV7-9; TRBD2 matches at 14 bases. With V trimmed by 5 bases and J by 10 bases, 13 bases remained unmatched. The CDR3 runs to 17 residues. From germline, CDR1 is SEHNR and CDR2 FQNEAQ (reference sequence). In nucleotides, the CDR3 is TGTGCCAGCAGCCGAAAGGGACTAGCGGGAGAAGGTCGCGAGCAGTTCTTC. Translating gives CASSRKGLAGEGREQFF.

The J gene is TRBJ2-7, the V gene TRBV18, with D unresolved. The germline CDR1 and CDR2 sequences are KGHSH and LQKENI. CDR3 length: 13 amino acids. V lost 0 bases to trimming and J lost 4 bases, with 7 bases between them. CDR3 sequence (DNA): TGTGCCAGCTCACCACCCTCGGTGTACGAGCAGTACTTC. It encodes CASSPPSVYEQYF.